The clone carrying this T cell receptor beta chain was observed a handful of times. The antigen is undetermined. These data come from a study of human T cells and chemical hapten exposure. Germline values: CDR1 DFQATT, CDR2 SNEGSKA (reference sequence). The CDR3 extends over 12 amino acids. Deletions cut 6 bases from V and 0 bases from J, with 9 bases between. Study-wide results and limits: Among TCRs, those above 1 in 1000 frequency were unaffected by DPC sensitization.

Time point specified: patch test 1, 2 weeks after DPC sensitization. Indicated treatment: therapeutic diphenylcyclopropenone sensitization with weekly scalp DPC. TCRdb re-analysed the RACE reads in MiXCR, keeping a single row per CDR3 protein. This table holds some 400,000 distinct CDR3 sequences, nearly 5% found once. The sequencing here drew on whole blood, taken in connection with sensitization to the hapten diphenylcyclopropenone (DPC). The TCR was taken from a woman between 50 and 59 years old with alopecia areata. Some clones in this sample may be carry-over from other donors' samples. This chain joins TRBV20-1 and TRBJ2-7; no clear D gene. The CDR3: CSAPDGSYEQYF. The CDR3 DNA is TGCAGTGCCCCGGACGGCTCCTACGAGCAGTACTTC.